This T cell receptor beta chain was obtained from a study of blood T cell repertoires in COVID-19. Looking at the study overall: The analysed material was cDNA or gDNA that came from T cells, B-cell-depleted T cells, or PBMCs.

TCRdb keeps only in-frame clones here, not all; method: immunoSEQ multiplex PCR. The table has over 150,000 clones, about 79% seen once; the top ten hold approximately 32%. This clonotype originated in a woman between 55 and 75 years old with acute or convalescent COVID-19. Source material: peripheral blood.

The CDR3 reads CASTPPGGHYGYTF. In DNA, the CDR3 is TGTGCCAGCACCCCCCCGGGAGGACACTATGGCTACACCTTC. The chain is built from TRBV5-6 and TRBJ1-2; D not certain. The CDR3 sequence is 14 residues long. V dropped 6 bases and J dropped 3 bases, with 15 bases sitting between them. The germline CDR1 and CDR2 sequences are SGHDT and YYEEEE.